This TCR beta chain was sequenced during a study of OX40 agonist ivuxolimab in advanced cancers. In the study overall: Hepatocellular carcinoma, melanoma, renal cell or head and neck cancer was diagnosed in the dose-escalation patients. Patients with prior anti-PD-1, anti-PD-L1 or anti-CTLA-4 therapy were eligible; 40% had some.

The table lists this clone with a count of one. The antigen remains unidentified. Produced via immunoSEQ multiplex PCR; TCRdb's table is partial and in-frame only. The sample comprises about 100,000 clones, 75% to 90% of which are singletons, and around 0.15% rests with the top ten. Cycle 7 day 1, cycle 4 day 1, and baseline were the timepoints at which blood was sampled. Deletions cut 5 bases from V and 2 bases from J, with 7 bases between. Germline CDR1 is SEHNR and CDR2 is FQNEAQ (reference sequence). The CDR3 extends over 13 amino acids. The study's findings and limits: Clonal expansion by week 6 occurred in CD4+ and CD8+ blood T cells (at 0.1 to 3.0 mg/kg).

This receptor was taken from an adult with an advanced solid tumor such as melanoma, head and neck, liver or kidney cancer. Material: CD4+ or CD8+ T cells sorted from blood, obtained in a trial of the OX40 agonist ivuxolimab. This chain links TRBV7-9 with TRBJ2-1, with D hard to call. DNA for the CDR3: TGTGCCAGCAGCCCTGGTACCTACAATGAGCAGTTCTTC. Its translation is CASSPGTYNEQFF. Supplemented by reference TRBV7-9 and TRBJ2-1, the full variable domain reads DTGVSQNPRHKITKRGQNVTFRCDPISEHNRLYWYRQTLGQGPEFLTYFQNEAQLEKSRLLSDRFSAERPKGSFSTLEIQRTEQGDSAMYLCASSPGTYNEQFFGPGTRLTVL.